The T cell receptor beta chain described here comes from a study of blood T cell repertoires in COVID-19. Turning to the study itself: The cDNA or gDNA used as material had been derived from T cells, B-cell-depleted T cells, or PBMCs.

V was shortened by 6 bases and J by 4 bases, with 6 bases between the two germline ends. The CDR3 has 12 amino acids. Germline V lookup: CDR1 SNHLY, CDR2 FYNNEI. Only in-frame clones appear in the TCRdb table, and some are missing; sequencing was by immunoSEQ multiplex PCR. The profile covers 100,000 or so clones, with roughly 90% appearing a single time and 15% to 20% taken by the ten largest. The sample taken for sequencing was peripheral blood. This sequence originates from a human donor with acute or convalescent COVID-19. The donor label of this sample is uncertain. The rearrangement joins TRBV2 to TRBJ1-4; D not certain. CDR3 DNA: TGTGCCAGCAGGTTCAGTAATGAAAAACTGTTTTTT. Protein sequence: CASRFSNEKLFF.